The clone carrying this TCR beta chain was detected only a few times. Antigen specificity is unknown. The source of the sample is a study of T-cell reconstitution after alpha-beta-depleted transplantation in children. Unique molecular identifiers were incorporated when the TCRbeta library was constructed. TCRdb independently ran MiXCR on the PCR reads; one entry per CDR3 protein. The profile shows some 450,000 distinct CDR3 sequences, around two fifths of them singletons. General study results and limits: At the one-year point after transplant, T-cell counts and TCRbeta diversity were found to come mostly from T cells that had been newly produced. Surviving recipient T cells and intrathymic progenitors accounted for some patients' high TCRbeta diversity at day 60. Reportedly, roughly two months post-transplant, alpha-beta T cells arose from several hundred expanded graft clones.

V trimming: 7 bases; J trimming: 4 bases; junction bases outside the gene matches: 2. The CDR3 sequence is 13 residues long. The germline gives CDR1 ENHRY, CDR2 SYGVKD. Sequenced here: PBMCs, sampled before TCRalphabeta/CD19-depleted stem cell transplant. The chain uses TRBV10-3 and TRBJ1-2; 11 bases are a match to TRBD1. The receptor was isolated from a girl aged 2-15 years with aplastic anemia, due to receive a stem cell transplant. CDR3: CAIKGTGGYGYTF. The CDR3 DNA sequence: TGTGCCATCAAAGGGACAGGGGGCTATGGCTACACCTTC.